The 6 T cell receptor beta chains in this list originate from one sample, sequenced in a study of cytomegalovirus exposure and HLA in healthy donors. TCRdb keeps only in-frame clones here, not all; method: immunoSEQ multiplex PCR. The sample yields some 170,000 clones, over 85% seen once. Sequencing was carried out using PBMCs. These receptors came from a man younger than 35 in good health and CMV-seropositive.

The CDR3 loop reads CATRPGESTDTQYF. The CDR3 DNA is TGCGCCACCCGGCCTGGAGAAAGCACAGATACGCAGTATTTT. The J gene is TRBJ2-3, the V gene TRBV5-1; D unresolved. Trimming removed 9 bases from V and 0 bases from J, with 14 bases in between. The germline gives CDR1 SGHRS, CDR2 YFSETQ. This CDR3 has 14 amino acids.

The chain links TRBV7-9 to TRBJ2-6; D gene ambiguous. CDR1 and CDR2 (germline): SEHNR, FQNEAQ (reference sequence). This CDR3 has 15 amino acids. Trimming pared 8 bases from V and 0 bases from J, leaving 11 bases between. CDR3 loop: CASPSKSSGANVLTF. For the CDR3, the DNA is TGTGCCAGCCCGTCGAAGAGCTCTGGGGCCAACGTCCTGACTTTC.

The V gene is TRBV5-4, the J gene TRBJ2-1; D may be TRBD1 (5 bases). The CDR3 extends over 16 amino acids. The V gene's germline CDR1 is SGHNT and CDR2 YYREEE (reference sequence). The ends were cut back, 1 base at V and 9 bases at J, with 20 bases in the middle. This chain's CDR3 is CASSLKNGAFLGEQFF. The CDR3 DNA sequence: TGTGCCAGCAGCTTGAAGAATGGGGCTTTTTTGGGTGAGCAGTTCTTC.

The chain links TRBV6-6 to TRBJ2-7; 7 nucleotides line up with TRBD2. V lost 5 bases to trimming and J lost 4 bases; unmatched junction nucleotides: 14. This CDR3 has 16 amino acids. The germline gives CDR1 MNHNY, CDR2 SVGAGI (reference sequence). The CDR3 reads CASSPLGEGSKYEQYF. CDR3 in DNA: TGTGCCAGCAGTCCCCTGGGGGAGGGATCAAAGTACGAGCAGTACTTC.

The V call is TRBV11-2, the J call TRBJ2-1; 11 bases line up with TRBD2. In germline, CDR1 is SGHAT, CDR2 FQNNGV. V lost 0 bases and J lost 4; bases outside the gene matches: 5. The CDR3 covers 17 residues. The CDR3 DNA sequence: TGTGCCAGCAGCTTAGAAATGGGACTAGCGGTTTACAATGAGCAGTTCTTC. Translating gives CASSLEMGLAVYNEQFF.

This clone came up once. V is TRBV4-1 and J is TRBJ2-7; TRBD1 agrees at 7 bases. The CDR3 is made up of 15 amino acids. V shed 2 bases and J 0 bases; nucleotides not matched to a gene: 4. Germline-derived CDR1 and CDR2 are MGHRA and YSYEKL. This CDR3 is CASSQLQGISYEQYF. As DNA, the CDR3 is TGCGCCAGCAGCCAACTACAGGGGATCTCCTACGAGCAGTACTTC.